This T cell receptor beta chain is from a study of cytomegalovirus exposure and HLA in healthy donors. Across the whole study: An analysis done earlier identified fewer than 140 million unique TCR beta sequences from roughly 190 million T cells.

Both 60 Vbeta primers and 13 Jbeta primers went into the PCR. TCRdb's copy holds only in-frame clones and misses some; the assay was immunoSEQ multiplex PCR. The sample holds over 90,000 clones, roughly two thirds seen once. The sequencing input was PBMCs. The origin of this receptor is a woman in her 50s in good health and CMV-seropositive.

This chain's CDR3 is CATRSWRDPLNEQFF. The CDR3 nucleotides are TGTGCCACCCGGAGTTGGCGGGATCCTTTAAATGAGCAGTTCTTC. The chain uses TRBV11-1 and TRBJ2-1; TRBD2 might be the D (6 bases). Germline V CDR1 and CDR2: SGHAT, FQDESV (reference sequence). Trimming cost V 10 bases and J 7 bases, with 23 bases left between them. The CDR3 loop spans 15 amino acids.